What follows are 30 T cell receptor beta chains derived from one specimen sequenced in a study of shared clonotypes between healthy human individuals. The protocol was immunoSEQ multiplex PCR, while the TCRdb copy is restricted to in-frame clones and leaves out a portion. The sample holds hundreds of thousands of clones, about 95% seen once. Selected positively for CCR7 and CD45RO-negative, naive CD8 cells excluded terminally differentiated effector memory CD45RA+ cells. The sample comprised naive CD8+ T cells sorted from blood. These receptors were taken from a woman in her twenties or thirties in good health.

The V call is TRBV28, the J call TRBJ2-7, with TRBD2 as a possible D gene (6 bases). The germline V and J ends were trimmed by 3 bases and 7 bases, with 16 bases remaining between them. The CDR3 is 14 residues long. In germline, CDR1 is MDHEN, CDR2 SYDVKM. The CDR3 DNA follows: TGTGCCAGCAGTTTCTCGGGGGACCTCCTTGAGCAGTACTTC. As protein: CASSFSGDLLEQYF.

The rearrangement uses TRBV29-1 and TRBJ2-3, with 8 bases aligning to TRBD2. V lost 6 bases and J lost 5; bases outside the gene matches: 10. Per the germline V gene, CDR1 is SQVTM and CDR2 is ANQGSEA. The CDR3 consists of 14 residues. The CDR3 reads CSVPPREGIDTQYF. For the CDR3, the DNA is TGCAGCGTCCCCCCACGGGAGGGGATAGATACGCAGTATTTT.

CDR3 sequence reads: CASSDLREASYEQYF. DNA of the CDR3: TGTGCCAGCAGTGACTTGAGGGAGGCCTCCTACGAGCAGTACTTC. This rearrangement joins TRBV6-1 to TRBJ2-7; maybe TRBD2 (6 bases). The CDR3 runs to 15 residues. Between the trimmed V and J ends, which lost 3 bases and 0 bases, there was a span of 12 bases. Germline values: CDR1 MNHNS, CDR2 SASEGT.

The CDR3 protein is CASSTGTSHQPQHF. The CDR3 DNA reads TGTGCCAGCAGTACCGGGACATCACATCAGCCCCAGCATTTT. This chain connects TRBV2 to TRBJ1-5; D is perhaps TRBD1 (6 bases). Trimming removed 5 bases at V and 5 bases at J, with 13 bases between. The CDR3 sequence is 14 residues long. Germline V CDR1 and CDR2: SNHLY, FYNNEI.

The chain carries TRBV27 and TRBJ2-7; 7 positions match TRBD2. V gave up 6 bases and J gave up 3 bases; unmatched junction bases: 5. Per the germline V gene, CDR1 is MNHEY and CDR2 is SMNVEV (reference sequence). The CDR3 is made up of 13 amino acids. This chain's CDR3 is CASSRGSRYEQYF. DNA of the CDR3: TGTGCCAGCAGCCGCGGGAGTCGCTACGAGCAGTACTTC.

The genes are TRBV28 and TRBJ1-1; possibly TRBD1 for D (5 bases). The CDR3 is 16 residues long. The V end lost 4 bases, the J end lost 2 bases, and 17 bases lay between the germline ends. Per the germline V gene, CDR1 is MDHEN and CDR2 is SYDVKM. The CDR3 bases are TGTGCCAGCAGTTCACCGGGATGGGGACCAAACACTGAAGCTTTCTTT. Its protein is CASSSPGWGPNTEAFF.

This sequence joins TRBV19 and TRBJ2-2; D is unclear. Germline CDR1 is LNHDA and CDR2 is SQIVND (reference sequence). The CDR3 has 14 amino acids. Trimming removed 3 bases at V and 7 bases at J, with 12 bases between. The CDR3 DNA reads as TGTGCCAGTAGTATGGGCCCGCTTAGCGGGGAGCTGTTTTTT. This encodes CASSMGPLSGELFF. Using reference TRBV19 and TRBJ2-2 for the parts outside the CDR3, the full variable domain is DGGITQSPKYLFRKEGQNVTLSCEQNLNHDAMYWYRQDPGQGLRLIYYSQIVNDFQKGDIAEGYSVSREKKESFPLTVTSAQKNPTAFYLCASSMGPLSGELFFGEGSRLTVL.

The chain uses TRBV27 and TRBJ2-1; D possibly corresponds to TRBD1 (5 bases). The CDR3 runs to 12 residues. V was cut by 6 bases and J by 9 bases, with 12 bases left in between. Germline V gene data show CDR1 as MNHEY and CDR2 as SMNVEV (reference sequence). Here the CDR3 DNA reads TGTGCCAGCAGCGCAGGGATTGCTGAGCAGTTCTTC. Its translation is CASSAGIAEQFF.

The CDR3 sequence is CASSLSGGHGYTF. Here the CDR3 DNA reads TGTGCCAGCAGCCTTTCAGGGGGACACGGCTACACCTTC. The chain employs TRBV6-1 and TRBJ1-2, with 7 bases lining up with TRBD1. Germline V gene data show CDR1 as MNHNS and CDR2 as SASEGT. This CDR3 has 13 residues. V trimming: 6 bases; J trimming: 8 bases; junction bases outside the gene matches: 9.

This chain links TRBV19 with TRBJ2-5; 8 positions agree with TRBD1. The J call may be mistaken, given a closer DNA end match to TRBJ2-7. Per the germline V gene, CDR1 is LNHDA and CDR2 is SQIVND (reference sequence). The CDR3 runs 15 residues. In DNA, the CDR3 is TGTGCCAGTAGGGAAATGGACAGGGTCCCCTACGAGCAGTACTTC. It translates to CASREMDRVPYEQYF.

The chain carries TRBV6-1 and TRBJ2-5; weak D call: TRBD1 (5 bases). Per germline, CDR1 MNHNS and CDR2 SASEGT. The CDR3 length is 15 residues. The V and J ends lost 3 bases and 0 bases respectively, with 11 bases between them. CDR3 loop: CASSEGQAYQETQYF. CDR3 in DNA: TGTGCCAGCAGTGAGGGGCAGGCCTACCAAGAGACCCAGTACTTC.

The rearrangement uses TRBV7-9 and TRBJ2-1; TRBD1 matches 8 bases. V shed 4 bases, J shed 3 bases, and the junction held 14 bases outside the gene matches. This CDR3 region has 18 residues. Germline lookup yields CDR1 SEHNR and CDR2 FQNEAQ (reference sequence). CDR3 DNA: TGTGCCAGCAGCTCACCGGGACAGGTTACCGAAAGCTACAATGAGCAGTTCTTC. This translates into CASSSPGQVTESYNEQFF.

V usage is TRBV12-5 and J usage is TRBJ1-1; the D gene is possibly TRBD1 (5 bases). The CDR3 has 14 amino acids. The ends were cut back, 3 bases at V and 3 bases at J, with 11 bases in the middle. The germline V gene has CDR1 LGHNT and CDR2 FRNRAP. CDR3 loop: CASGFDSDYTEAFF. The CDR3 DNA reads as TGTGCTAGTGGTTTCGACAGCGATTACACTGAAGCTTTCTTT.

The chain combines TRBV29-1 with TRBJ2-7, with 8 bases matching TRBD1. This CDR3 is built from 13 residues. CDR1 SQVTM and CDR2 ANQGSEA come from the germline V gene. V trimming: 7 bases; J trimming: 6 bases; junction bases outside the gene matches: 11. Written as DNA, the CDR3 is TGCAGCGCCGAGGTCGGGACAGGCTTCGAGCAGTACTTC. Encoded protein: CSAEVGTGFEQYF.

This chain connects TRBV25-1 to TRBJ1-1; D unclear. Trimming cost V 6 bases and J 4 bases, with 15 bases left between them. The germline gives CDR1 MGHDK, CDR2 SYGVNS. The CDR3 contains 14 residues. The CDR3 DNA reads TGTGCCAGCAGCGACCCCGAGAAACCCACTGAAGCTTTCTTT. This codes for CASSDPEKPTEAFF.

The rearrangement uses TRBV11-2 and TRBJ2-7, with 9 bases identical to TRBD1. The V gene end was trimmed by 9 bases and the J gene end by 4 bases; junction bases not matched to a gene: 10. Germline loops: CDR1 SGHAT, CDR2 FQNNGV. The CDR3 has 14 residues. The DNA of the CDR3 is TGTGCCAGTTCCCCGGGACAGGGAGGGTACGAGCAGTACTTC. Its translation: CASSPGQGGYEQYF.

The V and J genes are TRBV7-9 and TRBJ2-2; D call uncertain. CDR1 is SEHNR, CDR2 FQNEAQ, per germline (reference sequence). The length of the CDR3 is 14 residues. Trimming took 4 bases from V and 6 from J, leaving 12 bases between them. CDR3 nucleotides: TGTGCCAGCAGCTCCCGTCCTGGAGCCGGGGAGCTGTTTTTT. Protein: CASSSRPGAGELFF.

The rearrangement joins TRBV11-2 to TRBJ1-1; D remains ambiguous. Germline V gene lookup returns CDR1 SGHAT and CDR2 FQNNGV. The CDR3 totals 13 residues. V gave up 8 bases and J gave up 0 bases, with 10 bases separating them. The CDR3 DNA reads TGTGCCAGCGCGAGCGGTATGAACACTGAAGCTTTCTTT. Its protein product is CASASGMNTEAFF.

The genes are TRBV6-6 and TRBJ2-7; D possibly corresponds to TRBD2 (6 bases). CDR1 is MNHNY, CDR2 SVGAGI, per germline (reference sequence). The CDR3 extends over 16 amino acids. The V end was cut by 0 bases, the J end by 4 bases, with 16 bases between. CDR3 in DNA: TGTGCCAGCAGTTACTCGGCCGGGGAGGTTACTTACGAGCAGTACTTC. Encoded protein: CASSYSAGEVTYEQYF.

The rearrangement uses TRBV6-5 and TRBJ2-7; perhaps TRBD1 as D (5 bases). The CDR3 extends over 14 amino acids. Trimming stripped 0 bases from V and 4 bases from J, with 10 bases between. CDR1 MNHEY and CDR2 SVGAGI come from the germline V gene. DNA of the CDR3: TGTGCCAGCAGTTACTCACAGGACCCTTACGAGCAGTACTTC. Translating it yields CASSYSQDPYEQYF.

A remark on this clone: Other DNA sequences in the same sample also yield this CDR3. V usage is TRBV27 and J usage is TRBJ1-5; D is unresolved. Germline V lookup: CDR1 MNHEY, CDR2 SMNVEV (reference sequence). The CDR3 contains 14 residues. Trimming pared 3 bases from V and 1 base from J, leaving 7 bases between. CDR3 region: CASSFVGSNQPQHF. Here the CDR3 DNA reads TGTGCCAGCAGTTTCGTGGGGAGCAATCAGCCCCAGCATTTT.

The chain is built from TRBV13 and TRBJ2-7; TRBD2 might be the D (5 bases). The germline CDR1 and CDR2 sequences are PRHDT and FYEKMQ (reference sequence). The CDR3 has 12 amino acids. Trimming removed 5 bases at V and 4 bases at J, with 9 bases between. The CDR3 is CASSVLGYEQYF. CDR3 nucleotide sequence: TGTGCCAGCAGCGTACTAGGTTACGAGCAGTACTTC.

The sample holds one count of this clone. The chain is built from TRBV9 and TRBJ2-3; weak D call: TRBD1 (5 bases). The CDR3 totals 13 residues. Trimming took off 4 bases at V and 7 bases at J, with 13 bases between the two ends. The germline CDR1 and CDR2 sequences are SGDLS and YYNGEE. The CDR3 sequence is CASSSHRTYTQYF. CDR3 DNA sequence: TGTGCCAGCAGCTCCCACAGGACCTATACGCAGTATTTT.

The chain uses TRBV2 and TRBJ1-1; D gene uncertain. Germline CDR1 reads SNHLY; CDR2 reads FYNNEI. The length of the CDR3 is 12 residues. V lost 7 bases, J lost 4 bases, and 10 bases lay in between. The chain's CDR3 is CASKLAATEAFF. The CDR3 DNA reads TGTGCCAGCAAACTCGCGGCCACTGAAGCTTTCTTT.

CDR3 nucleotide sequence: TGTGCCAGCATGCGGAATGACTACGAGCAGTACTTC. This gives the protein CASMRNDYEQYF. The chain is built from TRBV2 and TRBJ2-7; D ambiguous. Deletions cut 7 bases from V and 3 bases from J, with 10 bases between. There are 12 residues in the CDR3. Per the germline V gene, CDR1 is SNHLY and CDR2 is FYNNEI. The entire variable domain, with the rest obtained from reference TRBV2 and TRBJ2-7, is as follows: EPEVTQTPSHQVTQMGQEVILRCVPISNHLYFYWYRQILGQKVEFLVSFYNNEISEKSEIFDDQFSVERPDGSNFTLKIRSTKLEDSAMYFCASMRNDYEQYFGPGTRLTVT.

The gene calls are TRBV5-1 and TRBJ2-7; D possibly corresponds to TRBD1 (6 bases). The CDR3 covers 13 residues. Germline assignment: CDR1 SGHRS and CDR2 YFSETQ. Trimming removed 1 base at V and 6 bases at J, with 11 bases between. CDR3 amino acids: CASSLIRGSEQYF. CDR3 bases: TGCGCCAGCAGCTTGATAAGGGGGTCCGAGCAGTACTTC.

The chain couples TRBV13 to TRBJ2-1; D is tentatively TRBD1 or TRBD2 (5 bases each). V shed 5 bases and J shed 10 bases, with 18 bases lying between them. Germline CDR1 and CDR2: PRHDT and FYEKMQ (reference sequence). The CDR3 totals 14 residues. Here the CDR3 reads CASSVLAARDEQFF. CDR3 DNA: TGTGCCAGCAGCGTTTTGGCCGCCCGGGACGAGCAGTTCTTC. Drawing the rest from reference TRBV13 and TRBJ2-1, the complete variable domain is AAGVIQSPRHLIKEKRETATLKCYPIPRHDTVYWYQQGPGQDPQFLISFYEKMQSDKGSIPDRFSAQQFSDYHSELNMSSLELGDSALYFCASSVLAARDEQFFGPGTRLTVL.

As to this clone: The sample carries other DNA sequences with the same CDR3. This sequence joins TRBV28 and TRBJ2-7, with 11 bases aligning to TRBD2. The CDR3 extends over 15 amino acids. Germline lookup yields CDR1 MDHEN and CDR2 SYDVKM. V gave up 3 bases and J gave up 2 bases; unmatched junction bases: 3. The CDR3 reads CASSLLAGGPYEQYF. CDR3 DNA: TGTGCCAGCAGTTTGCTAGCGGGAGGCCCCTACGAGCAGTACTTC.

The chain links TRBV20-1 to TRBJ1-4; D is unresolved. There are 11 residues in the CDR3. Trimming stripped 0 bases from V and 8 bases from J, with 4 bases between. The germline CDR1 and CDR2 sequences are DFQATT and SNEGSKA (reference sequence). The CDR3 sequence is CSARDREKLFF. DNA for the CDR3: TGCAGTGCTAGAGATCGGGAAAAACTGTTTTTT.

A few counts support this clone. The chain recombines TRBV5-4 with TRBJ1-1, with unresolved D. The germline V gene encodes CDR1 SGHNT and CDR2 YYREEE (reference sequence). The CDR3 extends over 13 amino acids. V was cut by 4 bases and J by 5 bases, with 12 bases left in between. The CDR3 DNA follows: TGTGCCAGCAGCACAGCGTCATCGACTGAAGCTTTCTTT. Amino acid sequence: CASSTASSTEAFF. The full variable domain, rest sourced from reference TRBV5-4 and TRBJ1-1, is ETGVTQSPTHLIKTRGQQVTLRCSSQSGHNTVSWYQQALGQGPQFIFQYYREEENGRGNFPPRFSGLQFPNYSSELNVNALELDDSALYLCASSTASSTEAFFGQGTRLTVV.